A selection of T cell receptor beta chains follows, all from one sample in a study of T cell responses to AZD1222 COVID-19 vaccine. Here immunoSEQ multiplex PCR was the method, and the copy in TCRdb shows in-frame clones only, minus some. The table includes 140,000 or so clones, approximately 90% detected once. Sequenced material: peripheral blood, taken on day 0 of AZD1222 vaccination. The receptors shown here come from an adult in good health. CDR3s include the opening cysteine and the closing phenylalanine or tryptophan. Fields, in order: J gene, clone size, D gene, V gene, CDR3 DNA, CDR3 protein. D genes are given only for firm matches. Size tells how often a clone was seen (once, few, many) or the class of an expanded clone, and some rows leave it out.

TRBJ1-2	once	TRBD1	TRBV10-3	TGTGCCACGGGACAGGGAAACTATGGCTACACCTTC	CATGQGNYGYTF
TRBJ1-1	NA	NA	TRBV9	TGTGCCAGCAGCGTAGGGGGCAGGCCTGACGGTGAAGCTTTCTTT	CASSVGGRPDGEAFF
TRBJ2-7	once	TRBD1	TRBV15	TGTGCCACGCGAAGGGACAGGGTCACCCTCGAGCAGTACTTC	CATRRDRVTLEQYF
TRBJ2-7	NA	NA	TRBV20-1	TGCAGTGCTAGTAGGACTCGGTCCTACGAGCAGTACTTC	CSASRTRSYEQYF
TRBJ1-3	NA	NA	TRBV18	TGTGCCAGCTCACCACCGCACCGGCTCTCTGGAAACACCATATATTTT	CASSPPHRLSGNTIYF
TRBJ2-7	NA	NA	TRBV7-9	TGTGCCAGCACCATGGGGATTACCTACGAGCAGTACTTC	CASTMGITYEQYF
TRBJ1-3	NA	NA	TRBV6-1	TGTGCCAGCAGTGAAACCCGGACTGGAAACACCATATATTTT	CASSETRTGNTIYF
TRBJ1-2	NA	NA	TRBV9	TGTGCCAGCAGCGACCCCGGTGGGACACCCCTGGGCTACACCTTC	CASSDPGGTPLGYTF
TRBJ2-6	NA	NA	TRBV19	TGTGCCAGTACCACCGGACGGTTCTCTGGGGCCAACGTCCTGACTTTC	CASTTGRFSGANVLTF
TRBJ2-7	NA	TRBD1	TRBV5-4	TGTGCCAGCAGCTGGGGCGGGACAGGGGCCTACGAGCAGTACTTC	CASSWGGTGAYEQYF
TRBJ2-1	NA	TRBD2	TRBV7-6	TGTGCCAGCAGCTTAGTCCCAGCGGGGGTATCCTACAATGAGCAGTTCTTC	CASSLVPAGVSYNEQFF
TRBJ2-6	NA	NA	TRBV7-2	TGTGCCAGCAGCTTAGTGAACAGGGAAAAGGTCCTGACTTTC	CASSLVNREKVLTF
TRBJ2-7	NA	TRBD1	TRBV28	TGTGCCAGCCGGACAGGTTCGGGGTGGGAGCAGTACTTC	CASRTGSGWEQYF
TRBJ2-4	NA	NA	TRBV11-2	TGTGCCAGCAGCCAGGGGGGACGGGTAAACATTCAGTACTTC	CASSQGGRVNIQYF
TRBJ2-7	NA	NA	TRBV14	TGTGCCAGCAGCCAAGACGGGAGCAGAAACTACGAGCAGTACTTC	CASSQDGSRNYEQYF
TRBJ1-2	once	TRBD1	TRBV10-3	TGTGCCATCAGTGAGTCCTGGACAGGGCAGAACGGAGGCTACACCTTC	CAISESWTGQNGGYTF
TRBJ1-2	NA	TRBD1	TRBV9	TGTGCCAGCAGCCCCCGGACAGGGGAGGACTATGGCTACACCTTC	CASSPRTGEDYGYTF
TRBJ2-5	NA	NA	TRBV2	TGTGCCAGCACTCCCGGGGTTCAAGAGACCCAGTACTTC	CASTPGVQETQYF
TRBJ2-2	NA	NA	TRBV21-1	TGTGCCAGCAGCAAAGCGACCGGGACTAGCGGGGGGGCCGGGACCGGGGAGCTGTTTTTT	CASSKATGTSGGAGTGELFF
TRBJ1-5	NA	NA	TRBV7-8	TGTGCCAGCAGCTTAGTCAGTGGCAATCAGCCCCAGCATTTT	CASSLVSGNQPQHF
TRBJ2-7	NA	NA	TRBV4-3	TGCGCCAGCAGCCAAGTCTGGGGGCAATCCTACGAGCAGTACTTC	CASSQVWGQSYEQYF
TRBJ2-7	NA	NA	TRBV7-9	TGTGCCAGCAGCTCCCTAAGGGGGGGGGACTACGAGCAGTACTTC	CASSSLRGGDYEQYF
TRBJ2-7	NA	NA	TRBV21-1	TGTGCCAGCAGCACCCCCCAGGGGGGGGCCTACGAGCAGTACTTC	CASSTPQGGAYEQYF
TRBJ1-2	once	TRBD1	TRBV7-3	TGTGCCAGCAGCCTGACAGGGCTTCCCCCTTATGGCTACACCTTC	CASSLTGLPPYGYTF
TRBJ1-4	NA	NA	TRBV29-1	TGCAGCGTTGAACTGCTGACAAGGGGGGAGGAAAAACTGTTTTTT	CSVELLTRGEEKLFF
TRBJ2-2	NA	NA	TRBV7-8	TGTGCCAGCAGCCTGATTACCGGGGAGCTGTTTTTT	CASSLITGELFF
TRBJ1-5	NA	NA	TRBV6-5	TGTGCCAGCAGTTACAGGGGCCATCAGCCCCAGCATTTT	CASSYRGHQPQHF
TRBJ1-5	NA	NA	TRBV2	TGTGCCAGCAGTGGACGGTCTAGCAATCAGCCCCAGCATTTT	CASSGRSSNQPQHF
TRBJ1-5	NA	TRBD1	TRBV6-5	TGTGCCAGCAGGGACAGGGAGCGGGGCCAGCCCCAGCATTTT	CASRDRERGQPQHF
TRBJ1-1	NA	TRBD1	TRBV7-9	TGTGCCAGCAGCCCTCAAAGCGGACAGGGTATGGAAGCTTTCTTT	CASSPQSGQGMEAFF
TRBJ2-2	once	NA	TRBV7-2	TGTGCCAGCAGCTTTGGTGTAATGGCCGGGGAGCTGTTTTTT	CASSFGVMAGELFF
TRBJ2-1	NA	TRBD2	TRBV28	TGTGCCAGCAGTATGCCGGGGACTAGCGGTTTCAATGAGCAGTTCTTC	CASSMPGTSGFNEQFF
TRBJ1-2	once	NA	TRBV19	TGTGCCAGTTCCAGTACCTATGGCTACACCTTC	CASSSTYGYTF
TRBJ1-2	NA	NA	TRBV25-1	TGTGCCAGCAGTGAATCCGGGAGCGTTAACTATGGCTACACCTTC	CASSESGSVNYGYTF
TRBJ2-1	NA	TRBD2	TRBV4-3	TGCGCCAGCAGCCAAGGACTAGCGGGGGGGAGTTGGTACAATGAGCAGTTCTTC	CASSQGLAGGSWYNEQFF
TRBJ2-7	NA	NA	TRBV11-3	TGTGCCAGCAGCCCGGGACAACCTACGGACGAGCAGTACTTC	CASSPGQPTDEQYF
TRBJ2-1	NA	TRBD1	TRBV4-1	TGCGCCAGCAGCCAAGTGGGGACAGAATTCTACAATGAGCAGTTCTTC	CASSQVGTEFYNEQFF
TRBJ2-4	NA	NA	TRBV7-9	TGTGCCAGCAGCATATCCGAGTTAGCCAAAAACATTCAGTACTTC	CASSISELAKNIQYF
TRBJ1-2	NA	TRBD1	TRBV19	TGTGCCAGCGAAAGGACAGGCGGCTACACCTTC	CASERTGGYTF
TRBJ2-2	NA	TRBD1	TRBV29-1	TGCAGCGTTTTACAGGGGGCTACCGGGGAGCTGTTTTTT	CSVLQGATGELFF
TRBJ2-3	NA	NA	TRBV7-2	TGTGCCAGCAGCACCCCCTCTAGCACAGATACGCAGTATTTT	CASSTPSSTDTQYF
TRBJ2-1	NA	TRBD1	TRBV6-1	TGTGCCAGCAGTGAAGCGTTCTACAGGGGCGCCTACAATGAGCAGTTCTTC	CASSEAFYRGAYNEQFF
TRBJ2-5	NA	NA	TRBV11-2	TGTGCCAGCAGCTTAGCTAGGGGGGGTGTGACCCAGTACTTC	CASSLARGGVTQYF
TRBJ2-7	NA	NA	TRBV5-5	TGTGCCAGCAGCATTACGAGAAGCTCCTACGAGCAGTACTTC	CASSITRSSYEQYF
TRBJ2-3	NA	TRBD1	TRBV7-9	TGTGCCAGCTACAGGGGGTTGAGCACAGATACGCAGTATTTT	CASYRGLSTDTQYF
TRBJ1-2	few	NA	TRBV7-9	TGTGCCAGCAGCTCGAGGGACGGGTTCTATGGCTACACCTTC	CASSSRDGFYGYTF
TRBJ2-7	NA	TRBD1	TRBV4-2	TGTGCCAGCAGCCAACTTGACCGGGACAGTCTCTACGAGCAGTACTTC	CASSQLDRDSLYEQYF